These 21 T cell receptor beta chains share one sample of origin, sequenced in a study of monozygotic twins with cystic fibrosis. Sequencing used immunoSEQ multiplex PCR; TCRdb keeps in-frame clones, though not all of them. The sample carries some 20,000 clones, about 87% recorded once. The sequenced sample consisted of blood. All receptors derive from a woman aged 30 to 39 with cystic fibrosis.

This chain uses TRBV27 with TRBJ2-7, with 8 bases that match TRBD1. This CDR3 has 14 residues. V was clipped by 3 bases and J by 3 bases; unmatched bases: 4. Germline V gene data show CDR1 as MNHEY and CDR2 as SMNVEV (reference sequence). The CDR3, as DNA: TGTGCCAGCAGTTTTGGACAGGGCAACTACGAGCAGTACTTC. It translates to CASSFGQGNYEQYF.

The chain joins TRBV7-2 to TRBJ2-5; perhaps TRBD2 as D (5 bases). The V end lost 1 base, the J end lost 4 bases, and 13 bases lay between the germline ends. The germline V gene encodes CDR1 SGHTA and CDR2 FQGNSA. This CDR3 has 15 amino acids. As DNA, the CDR3 is TGTGCCAGCAGCTTAGAGATAGGGAGTAGAGAGACCCAGTACTTC. Its protein product is CASSLEIGSRETQYF.

The V gene is TRBV4-3, the J gene TRBJ2-2, with D uncertain. Between the trimmed V and J ends, which lost 4 bases and 7 bases, there was a span of 10 bases. The CDR3 runs to 13 residues. CDR1 and CDR2 (germline): LGHNA, YSLEER. The CDR3 nucleotides read TGCGCCAGCAGCCTAGACGAGGACGGGGAGCTGTTTTTT. Translation: CASSLDEDGELFF.

This chain connects TRBV6-5 to TRBJ1-6; D might be TRBD1 (6 bases). Germline CDR1 MNHEY, CDR2 SVGAGI. The CDR3 is made up of 15 amino acids. V shed 6 bases and J shed 6 bases, with 15 bases lying between them. CDR3 in amino acids: CASRAFVGANSPLHF. The CDR3 bases are TGTGCCAGCAGGGCTTTCGTGGGGGCTAATTCACCCCTCCACTTT.

The chain couples TRBV5-5 to TRBJ1-2; 9 positions agree with TRBD1. The length of the CDR3 is 15 residues. The ends lost 6 bases at V and 2 bases at J; junction bases unmatched: 8. Germline V CDR1 and CDR2: SGHKS, YYEKEE (reference sequence). The CDR3 loop is CASNPNRGRNYGYTF. CDR3 in DNA: TGTGCCAGCAACCCGAACAGGGGGCGAAACTATGGCTACACCTTC.

The V call is TRBV7-2, the J call TRBJ1-2; perhaps TRBD1 as D (5 bases). CDR3 size: 16 residues. CDR1 is SGHTA, CDR2 FQGNSA, per germline. Trimming removed 1 base at V and 1 base at J, with 13 bases between. The CDR3 nucleotides are TGTGCCAGCAGCTTAGTTGGGGGTTCCCTTAACTATGGCTACACCTTC. Translation: CASSLVGGSLNYGYTF.

The V gene is TRBV19, the J gene TRBJ1-3; D uncertain. Germline CDR1 is LNHDA and CDR2 is SQIVND (reference sequence). V lost 10 bases and J 5 bases, leaving 15 bases between the germline ends. This CDR3 region has 13 residues. CDR3 amino acids: CATEQTWRNTIYF. The CDR3 DNA reads as TGTGCCACCGAACAGACGTGGAGAAACACCATATATTTT.

V usage is TRBV4-1 and J usage is TRBJ2-3; D is undetermined. Between the trimmed V and J ends, which lost 4 bases and 5 bases, there was a span of 13 bases. The CDR3 extends over 14 amino acids. The germline gives CDR1 MGHRA, CDR2 YSYEKL. The CDR3 DNA reads as TGCGCCAGCAGCCTGGTCGAGCTGGAAGATACGCAGTATTTT. This sequence encodes CASSLVELEDTQYF.

The J gene is TRBJ2-7, the V gene TRBV4-3; D possibly corresponds to TRBD1 (6 bases). Germline values: CDR1 LGHNA, CDR2 YSLEER. The CDR3 contains 15 residues. V shed 0 bases and J shed 3 bases, with 12 bases lying between them. CDR3 protein: CASSQDATGYYEQYF. DNA of the CDR3: TGCGCCAGCAGCCAAGATGCGACAGGCTACTACGAGCAGTACTTC.

This clone showed up just a few times. The chain combines TRBV27 with TRBJ1-6, with D maybe TRBD1 (6 bases). The CDR3 has 12 residues. Trimming left V 8 bases short and J 9 bases short, with 11 bases between. CDR1 and CDR2 (germline): MNHEY, SMNVEV (reference sequence). This CDR3 reads CASSAGVSPLHF. The CDR3 DNA follows: TGTGCCAGCTCCGCAGGGGTTTCACCCCTCCACTTT.

The rearrangement joins TRBV30 to TRBJ1-5, with 7 bases identical to TRBD1. There are 13 residues in the CDR3. Germline V gene lookup returns CDR1 GTSNPN and CDR2 SVGIG (reference sequence). V trimming: 1 base; J trimming: 6 bases; junction bases outside the gene matches: 3. The CDR3 reads CAWSARGGQPQHF. The CDR3 DNA follows: TGTGCCTGGAGTGCCAGGGGGGGTCAGCCCCAGCATTTT.

CDR3 sequence: CASSPGQGNEQYF. The CDR3, as DNA: TGTGCCAGCAGCCCCGGACAGGGGAACGAGCAGTACTTC. V gene TRBV5-4 combines with J gene TRBJ2-7; the match to TRBD1 covers 9 bases. Germline trimming cut 4 bases from V and 5 bases from J; bases unmatched to any gene: 4. CDR1 is SGHNT, CDR2 YYREEE, per germline (reference sequence). The CDR3 is 13 amino acids.

This clone was seen a few times. The chain links TRBV2 to TRBJ1-2; D not resolved. This CDR3 region has 13 residues. V lost 1 base and J 2 bases, leaving 5 bases between the germline ends. Germline V gives CDR1 SNHLY, CDR2 FYNNEI. As DNA, the CDR3 is TGTGCCAGCAGTGAAGGGGGAAACTATGGCTACACCTTC. Translating gives CASSEGGNYGYTF.

The rearrangement joins TRBV5-4 to TRBJ2-5, with TRBD2 matching over 7 bases. The CDR3 spans 15 residues. Looked up from germline, CDR1 is SGHNT and CDR2 is YYREEE (reference sequence). V shed 0 bases and J 1 base; nucleotides not matched to a gene: 3. Written as DNA, the CDR3 is TGTGCCAGCAGCTTGGGGGGGGGTCCCCAAGAGACCCAGTACTTC. Protein sequence: CASSLGGGPQETQYF. The full variable domain, rest sourced from reference TRBV5-4 and TRBJ2-5, is ETGVTQSPTHLIKTRGQQVTLRCSSQSGHNTVSWYQQALGQGPQFIFQYYREEENGRGNFPPRFSGLQFPNYSSELNVNALELDDSALYLCASSLGGGPQETQYFGPGTRLLVL.

J is TRBJ1-5 and V is TRBV21-1; the table assigns TRBD1, which was not confirmed against the DNA. TRBV21-1 has pseudogene status. The CDR3 is 16 residues long. This CDR3 is CASSKAPRGGNQPQHF. The CDR3 DNA follows: TGTGCCAGCAGCAAAGCTCCCAGGGGTGGCAATCAGCCCCAGCATTTT.

V is TRBV7-9 and J is TRBJ1-2; D gene unclear. V dropped 3 bases and J dropped 5 bases, with 13 bases sitting between them. The CDR3 is 14 amino acids. CDR1 SEHNR and CDR2 FQNEAQ come from the germline V gene (reference sequence). This chain's CDR3 is CASSLTSNLYGYTF. The DNA for the CDR3 is TGTGCCAGCAGCTTGACTAGCAACTTATATGGCTACACCTTC.

This CDR3 reads CASSSADLIRNEQFF. The DNA of the CDR3 is TGTGCCAGCAGCTCCGCGGACCTAATCAGAAATGAGCAGTTCTTC. This chain connects TRBV7-6 to TRBJ2-1; unclear D gene. V shed 4 bases and J shed 7 bases, with 17 bases lying between them. In germline, CDR1 is SGHVS, CDR2 FNYEAQ. The CDR3 extends over 15 amino acids.

CDR3 in amino acids: CASSLEVGSTEAFF. CDR3 nucleotides: TGTGCCAGCAGCTTAGAAGTCGGAAGCACTGAAGCTTTCTTT. The chain uses TRBV7-8 and TRBJ1-1; D gene ambiguous. Trimming removed 1 base from V and 4 bases from J, with 10 bases in between. Per the germline V gene, CDR1 is SGHVS and CDR2 is FQNEAQ. This CDR3 region has 14 residues. Full variable domain (rest looked up from reference TRBV7-8 and TRBJ1-1): GAGVSQSPRYKVAKRGQDVALRCDPISGHVSLFWYQQALGQGPEFLTYFQNEAQLDKSGLPSDRFFAERPEGSVSTLKIQRTQQEDSAVYLCASSLEVGSTEAFFGQGTRLTVV.

V gene TRBV19 combines with J gene TRBJ2-7; the D gene is possibly TRBD2 (5 bases). The germline V gene has CDR1 LNHDA and CDR2 SQIVND (reference sequence). The CDR3 runs 16 residues. V lost 5 bases and J lost 0, with 17 bases in between. The CDR3 nucleotides are TGTGCCAGTAGTGTTCTCTTCGGGGTAAGCTCCTACGAGCAGTACTTC. Protein product: CASSVLFGVSSYEQYF.

The V and J genes are TRBV19 and TRBJ2-1, with unresolved D. CDR1 is LNHDA and CDR2 is SQIVND in the germline V gene (reference sequence). Trimming cost V 8 bases and J 0 bases, with 17 bases left between them. The CDR3 is 16 amino acids. The CDR3 region is CASESPVSNSYNEQFF. CDR3 nucleotides: TGTGCCAGTGAGTCCCCAGTTAGTAACTCCTACAATGAGCAGTTCTTC.

The gene calls are TRBV7-9 and TRBJ1-2; D is ambiguous. This CDR3 is 12 amino acids long. Germline V gene data show CDR1 as SEHNR and CDR2 as FQNEAQ (reference sequence). Trimming stripped 3 bases from V and 5 bases from J, with 7 bases between. The CDR3 nucleotides are TGTGCCAGCAGCTTTGAGGGATATGGCTACACCTTC. Translated: CASSFEGYGYTF.